One and the same sample provided the 3 T cell receptor beta chains below, sequenced in a study of blood T cell repertoires in COVID-19 (TCRdb year 2020). Receptors were amplified or captured by the immunoSEQ multiplex PCR assay. In its TCRdb copy, this immuneACCESS table keeps in-frame sequences only and misses some clones. Where compared with another copy, unresolved V genes explain less than half of these, and the others have no known cause. For this sample the table gives under 200,000 clones, of which approximately 92% were detected only once. In total, the top ten clones hold approximately 0.56% of the sample. What was sequenced was peripheral blood. These receptor sequences come from a man aged 50 to 60 with acute or convalescent COVID-19.

This chain joins TRBV5-1 and TRBJ2-2, with 8 positions matching TRBD2. V shed 4 bases and J 5 bases; nucleotides not matched to a gene: 7. The germline gives CDR1 SGHRS, CDR2 YFSETQ. The CDR3 is 15 amino acids. CDR3 in DNA: TGCGCCAGCAGCACGGGACTAGGAATAACCGGGGAGCTGTTTTTT. It codes for CASSTGLGITGELFF.

The chain links TRBV4-2 to TRBJ2-5, with a tentative D call TRBD1 (5 bases). Germline V gives CDR1 LGHNA, CDR2 YNFKEQ. CDR3 length: 15 residues. Trimming pared 0 bases from V and 1 base from J, leaving 9 bases between. The CDR3, as DNA: TGTGCCAGCAGCCAAGATGGGGCCAGCCAAGAGACCCAGTACTTC. This translates into CASSQDGASQETQYF.

The chain is built from TRBV9 and TRBJ2-3; 9 nucleotides align to TRBD2. Trimming at V came to 4 bases and at J to 1 base, leaving 4 bases not matched to a gene. The CDR3 has 15 amino acids. From germline, CDR1 is SGDLS and CDR2 YYNGEE. CDR3: CASSSRLAGTDTQYF. The CDR3 bases are TGTGCCAGCAGCTCAAGACTAGCGGGCACAGATACGCAGTATTTT.